The 7 T cell receptor beta chains given below trace back to one sample, sequenced in a study of tumor-infiltrating lymphocytes in localized non-small cell lung cancer. The data were produced by immunoSEQ multiplex PCR, yet TCRdb's version contains in-frame clones alone and is incomplete. The sample lists roughly 8,400 clones, roughly 80% occurring once. Sample: uninvolved lung tissue not adjacent to the tumor. These TCRs come from a human donor with non-small cell lung cancer.

A word on this clone: Other DNA sequences from this sample encode an identical CDR3 as well. The CDR3 DNA sequence: TGTGCCAGCAGTTTATCGATTGGAAGGACCTACGAGCAGTACTTC. This codes for CASSLSIGRTYEQYF. The V and J genes are TRBV27 and TRBJ2-7, with D unresolved. The germline CDR1 and CDR2 sequences are MNHEY and SMNVEV (reference sequence). The V and J ends lost 0 bases and 2 bases respectively, with 11 bases between them. CDR3 length: 15 residues.

This chain uses TRBV30 with TRBJ2-1; 8 bases map to TRBD2. V gave up 5 bases and J gave up 8 bases; unmatched junction bases: 11. Germline lookup yields CDR1 GTSNPN and CDR2 SVGIG (reference sequence). There are 14 residues in the CDR3. The CDR3 DNA reads as TGTGCCTGGGGTCTGGCGGGAGGTAGCGATGAGCAGTTCTTC. Encoded protein: CAWGLAGGSDEQFF. Combining the CDR3 with reference TRBV30 and TRBJ2-1 gives the whole variable domain SQTIHQWPATLVQPVGSPLSLECTVEGTSNPNLYWYRQAAGRGLQLLFYSVGIGQISSEVPQNLSASRPQDRQFILSSKKLLLSDSGFYLCAWGLAGGSDEQFFGPGTRLTVL.

The J gene is TRBJ2-5, the V gene TRBV11-2; TRBD1 matches 7 bases. CDR3 size: 14 residues. The V gene's germline CDR1 is SGHAT and CDR2 FQNNGV. With 3 bases clipped from V and 5 bases from J, the junction kept 6 bases outside the gene matches. The CDR3 DNA sequence: TGTGCCAGCAGCTTCAACAGGGGCAAGGAGACCCAGTACTTC. It yields the protein CASSFNRGKETQYF.

The chain couples TRBV29-1 to TRBJ2-3, with D tentatively TRBD1 (6 bases). The CDR3 is made up of 15 amino acids. Per germline, CDR1 SQVTM and CDR2 ANQGSEA. The V and J ends lost 1 base and 2 bases respectively, with 13 bases between them. The CDR3 loop reads CSVEATGYLTDTQYF. CDR3 sequence (DNA): TGCAGCGTTGAAGCGACAGGATACCTCACAGATACGCAGTATTTT.

This clone was seen more than once but under ten times. This chain joins TRBV10-3 and TRBJ1-5; TRBD1 is a possible D gene (5 bases). V was clipped by 2 bases and J by 7 bases, with 9 bases between them. Looked up from germline, CDR1 is ENHRY and CDR2 is SYGVKD. There are 13 residues in the CDR3. Here the CDR3 reads CAISEAGEQPQHF. CDR3 nucleotides: TGTGCCATCAGTGAGGCGGGGGAACAGCCCCAGCATTTT.

The CDR3 coding sequence is TGTGCCAGCAGCTCCCCGGGAGGGGGAAACTATGGCTACACCTTC. Translating it yields CASSSPGGGNYGYTF. The J gene is TRBJ1-2, the V gene TRBV7-6; possible D gene TRBD1, 6 bases. This CDR3 spans 15 amino acids. Germline V CDR1 and CDR2: SGHVS, FNYEAQ. V gave up 4 bases and J gave up 2 bases, with 14 bases separating them.

The genes are TRBV11-2 and TRBJ1-5; the match to TRBD1 covers 8 bases. The J segment lost 9 bases and the V segment lost 5 bases, leaving 12 bases of the junction unmatched. This CDR3 region has 15 residues. In germline, CDR1 is SGHAT, CDR2 FQNNGV. The DNA for the CDR3 is TGTGCCAGCAGCGCTGGGACAGGCTCCGAGTGGCCCCAGCATTTT. It translates to CASSAGTGSEWPQHF.